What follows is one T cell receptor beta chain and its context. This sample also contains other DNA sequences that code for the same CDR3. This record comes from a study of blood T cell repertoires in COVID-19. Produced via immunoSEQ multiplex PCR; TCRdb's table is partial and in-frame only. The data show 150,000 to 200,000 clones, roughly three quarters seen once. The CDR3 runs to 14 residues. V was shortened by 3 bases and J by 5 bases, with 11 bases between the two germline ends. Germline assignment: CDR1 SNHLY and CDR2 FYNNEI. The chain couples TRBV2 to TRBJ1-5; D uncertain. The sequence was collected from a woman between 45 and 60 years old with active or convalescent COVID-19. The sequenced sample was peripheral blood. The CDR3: CASSEGQGYQPQHF. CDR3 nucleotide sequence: TGTGCCAGCAGTGAGGGCCAAGGCTATCAGCCCCAGCATTTT.